Shown below are 21 T cell receptor beta chains from a single sample sequenced in a study of radiotherapy plus CTLA-4 blockade in lung cancer. This table comes from immunoSEQ multiplex PCR, and its TCRdb copy is limited to in-frame clones, with some not included. The table records approximately 77,000 clones, 60% to 85% of them present only once. Sequences were derived from peripheral blood, sampled from a patient treated with radiotherapy plus ipilimumab. These receptors were taken from a human donor with non-small cell lung cancer whose response to radiotherapy plus ipilimumab could not be evaluated. Some clones in this sample may be carry-over from other donors' samples.

V gene TRBV5-1 combines with J gene TRBJ2-2; 9 bases match TRBD2. Trimming cost V 0 bases and J 2 bases; bases outside gene matches: 2. Germline-derived CDR1 and CDR2 are SGHRS and YFSETQ. This CDR3 region has 16 residues. CDR3 sequence reads: CASSLVAGDNTGELFF. The CDR3 DNA is TGCGCCAGCAGCTTGGTAGCGGGGGATAACACCGGGGAGCTGTTTTTT.

This clone was observed a handful of times. V gene TRBV5-1 combines with J gene TRBJ1-4; no reliable D call. The CDR3 has 18 amino acids. Germline assignment: CDR1 SGHRS and CDR2 YFSETQ. V lost 0 bases to trimming and J lost 0 bases, with 15 bases between them. In DNA form, the CDR3 reads TGCGCCAGCAGCTTGGCCTCATGGGGAGGCACAACTAATGAAAAACTGTTTTTT. It codes for CASSLASWGGTTNEKLFF.

The chain links TRBV4-1 to TRBJ2-5; D remains unclear. CDR3 length: 15 residues. Looked up from germline, CDR1 is MGHRA and CDR2 is YSYEKL. Trimming removed 0 bases from V and 0 bases from J, with 8 bases in between. The DNA for the CDR3 is TGCGCCAGCAGCCAAGATGTCTCGTACCAAGAGACCCAGTACTTC. This gives the protein CASSQDVSYQETQYF.

This clone was observed once. V is TRBV19 and J is TRBJ1-5; 12 nucleotides align to TRBD1. Germline loops: CDR1 LNHDA, CDR2 SQIVND (reference sequence). The CDR3 spans 21 residues. The V and J ends lost 6 bases and 1 base, in that order; junction bases with no gene match: 19. The CDR3 region is CASSDFGGTGGDYSSNQPQHF. In DNA form, the CDR3 reads TGTGCCAGTAGCGATTTCGGCGGGACAGGGGGCGACTATTCAAGCAATCAGCCCCAGCATTTT.

The rearrangement joins TRBV6-5 to TRBJ2-5; TRBD1 agrees at 7 bases. The CDR3 totals 15 residues. Germline trimming cut 7 bases from V and 5 bases from J; bases unmatched to any gene: 13. Germline V lookup: CDR1 MNHEY, CDR2 SVGAGI. CDR3: CASMRDSRAPETQYF. The CDR3 bases are TGTGCCAGCATGAGGGACAGCCGGGCCCCGGAGACCCAGTACTTC.

The chain recombines TRBV25-1 with TRBJ2-2, with 8 bases fitting TRBD1. CDR3 length: 15 residues. Germline V gene sequence: CDR1 MGHDK, CDR2 SYGVNS. The junction had 8 bases not matched to a gene; V was cut back by 6 bases and J by 5 bases. CDR3 in amino acids: CASRRNQGATGELFF. DNA of the CDR3: TGTGCCAGCAGGAGGAACCAGGGGGCGACCGGGGAGCTGTTTTTT.

The J gene is TRBJ1-2, the V gene TRBV14, with D tentatively TRBD1 (6 bases). The V end was cut by 1 base, the J end by 6 bases, with 9 bases between. CDR3 length equals 13 residues. Per germline, CDR1 SGHDN and CDR2 FVKESK. This chain's CDR3 is CASSQVPGDGYTF. CDR3 sequence (DNA): TGTGCCAGCAGCCAAGTGCCAGGGGATGGCTACACCTTC. Using reference TRBV14 and TRBJ1-2 for the parts outside the CDR3, the full variable domain is EAGVTQFPSHSVIEKGQTVTLRCDPISGHDNLYWYRRVMGKEIKFLLHFVKESKQDESGMPNNRFLAERTGGTYSTLKVQPAELEDSGVYFCASSQVPGDGYTFGSGTRLTVV.

The chain recombines TRBV9 with TRBJ1-6, with 8 nucleotides matching TRBD1. The CDR3 runs to 15 residues. Per germline, CDR1 SGDLS and CDR2 YYNGEE. Unmatched junction bases numbered 5, after V lost 0 bases and J lost 9 bases. In DNA form, the CDR3 reads TGTGCCAGCAGCGTAGATCGACAGGGGACTTCACCCCTCCACTTT. Its translation is CASSVDRQGTSPLHF.

The chain combines TRBV28 with TRBJ1-5, with 9 bases aligning to TRBD1. This CDR3 comprises 15 residues. J gave up 2 bases and V 8 bases, and 7 bases lay outside the gene matches. Per the germline V gene, CDR1 is MDHEN and CDR2 is SYDVKM. The CDR3: CASEGQGRGNQPQHF. In nucleotides, the CDR3 is TGTGCCAGCGAGGGACAGGGACGAGGCAATCAGCCCCAGCATTTT.

The chain joins TRBV27 to TRBJ2-2; no firm D call. The CDR3 loop spans 14 amino acids. V lost 2 bases to trimming and J lost 7 bases, with 11 bases between them. Germline lookup yields CDR1 MNHEY and CDR2 SMNVEV (reference sequence). As DNA, the CDR3 is TGTGCCAGCAGTTTACTGAGGATGAGCGGGGAGCTGTTTTTT. Translating it yields CASSLLRMSGELFF.

J is TRBJ2-7 and V is TRBV5-6; maybe TRBD2 (5 bases). V dropped 0 bases and J dropped 5 bases, with 9 bases sitting between them. The CDR3 covers 13 residues. CDR1 and CDR2 (germline): SGHDT, YYEEEE. CDR3 sequence reads: CASSLARDDEQYF. CDR3 DNA: TGTGCCAGCAGCTTGGCCCGGGATGACGAGCAGTACTTC.

V gene TRBV5-4 combines with J gene TRBJ1-1; 10 bases align to TRBD1. Germline CDR1 SGHNT, CDR2 YYREEE (reference sequence). This CDR3 has 15 amino acids. J gave up 2 bases and V 3 bases, and 4 bases lay outside the gene matches. CDR3 in DNA: TGTGCCAGCAGCTCGGGACAGGGGATAAACACTGAAGCTTTCTTT. Translating it yields CASSSGQGINTEAFF.

The rearrangement links TRBV18 to TRBJ2-3, with D tentatively TRBD1 (6 bases). The CDR3 extends over 15 amino acids. The germline V and J ends were trimmed by 0 bases and 5 bases, with 12 bases remaining between them. Germline CDR1 is KGHSH and CDR2 is LQKENI. The CDR3 sequence is CASSPPSRGGDTQYF. CDR3 sequence (DNA): TGTGCCAGCTCACCACCGAGCAGAGGGGGAGATACGCAGTATTTT. Full variable domain (rest looked up from reference TRBV18 and TRBJ2-3): NAGVMQNPRHLVRRRGQEARLRCSPMKGHSHVYWYRQLPEEGLKFMVYLQKENIIDESGMPKERFSAEFPKEGPSILRIQQVVRGDSAAYFCASSPPSRGGDTQYFGPGTRLTVL.

This clone occurred a few times. The J gene is TRBJ2-7, the V gene TRBV18; D is tentatively TRBD1 or TRBD2 (5 bases each). CDR3 length: 13 amino acids. From germline, CDR1 is KGHSH and CDR2 LQKENI. Deletions cut 6 bases from V and 0 bases from J, with 9 bases between. The CDR3 nucleotides read TGTGCCAGCTCCCCAGGGAGCTCCTACGAGCAGTACTTC. It yields the protein CASSPGSSYEQYF. The complete variable domain, with remaining parts taken from reference TRBV18 and TRBJ2-7, reads NAGVMQNPRHLVRRRGQEARLRCSPMKGHSHVYWYRQLPEEGLKFMVYLQKENIIDESGMPKERFSAEFPKEGPSILRIQQVVRGDSAAYFCASSPGSSYEQYFGPGTRLTVT.

The J gene is TRBJ1-2, the V gene TRBV5-8; no clear D gene. This CDR3 spans 14 amino acids. Trimming removed 0 bases from V and 8 bases from J, with 14 bases in between. Germline V CDR1 and CDR2: SGHTS, YDEGEE. As DNA, the CDR3 is TGTGCCAGCAGCTTGGCAGCGGATATGGAGGGCTACACCTTC. Translation: CASSLAADMEGYTF.

This clone was picked up a small number of times. The chain employs TRBV4-2 and TRBJ2-3, with 8 bases lining up with TRBD2. The CDR3 totals 15 residues. The ends lost 0 bases at V and 4 bases at J; junction bases unmatched: 3. Germline lookup yields CDR1 LGHNA and CDR2 YNFKEQ. CDR3 residues: CASSQEGRGADTQYF. In nucleotides, the CDR3 is TGTGCCAGCAGCCAAGAGGGGCGGGGGGCAGATACGCAGTATTTT.

Only one count was recorded for this clone. J is TRBJ2-7 and V is TRBV5-1; D is ambiguous. This CDR3 region has 13 residues. The germline CDR1 and CDR2 sequences are SGHRS and YFSETQ. Trimming took off 4 bases at V and 3 bases at J, with 11 bases between the two ends. CDR3 residues: CASSPGTYYEQYF. For the CDR3, the DNA is TGCGCCAGCAGCCCGGGTACCTACTACGAGCAGTACTTC. Full variable domain (remainder filled in from reference TRBV5-1 and TRBJ2-7): KAGVTQTPRYLIKTRGQQVTLSCSPISGHRSVSWYQQTPGQGLQFLFEYFSETQRNKGNFPGRFSGRQFSNSRSEMNVSTLELGDSALYLCASSPGTYYEQYFGPGTRLTVT.

The chain uses TRBV25-1 and TRBJ2-2; possible D gene TRBD1, 6 bases. The CDR3 has 13 residues. The germline V gene has CDR1 MGHDK and CDR2 SYGVNS. The ends were cut back, 6 bases at V and 6 bases at J, with 11 bases in the middle. In DNA, the CDR3 is TGTGCCAGCAGGACCAGGGGCCCCGGGGAGCTGTTTTTT. Its translation is CASRTRGPGELFF.

J is TRBJ1-1 and V is TRBV6-5; D possibly corresponds to TRBD1 (5 bases). The CDR3 has 13 residues. The ends were cut back, 6 bases at V and 0 bases at J, with 8 bases in the middle. CDR1 MNHEY and CDR2 SVGAGI come from the germline V gene. The CDR3 loop is CASRRQLNTEAFF. CDR3 coding DNA: TGTGCCAGCAGACGACAGCTGAACACTGAAGCTTTCTTT.

The chain uses TRBV28 and TRBJ2-5, with D tentatively TRBD1 (7 bases). With 1 base removed from V and 9 bases from J, the gap between germline ends came to 18 bases. The germline gives CDR1 MDHEN, CDR2 SYDVKM. This CDR3 comprises 15 residues. Written as DNA, the CDR3 is TGTGCCAGCAGTTTATTCCGGACAGGCGGGGAGTCCCAGTACTTC. It translates to CASSLFRTGGESQYF. The full variable domain, completed using reference TRBV28 and TRBJ2-5, is DVKVTQSSRYLVKRTGEKVFLECVQDMDHENMFWYRQDPGLGLRLIYFSYDVKMKEKGDIPEGYSVSREKKERFSLILESASTNQTSMYLCASSLFRTGGESQYFGPGTRLLVL.

The J gene is TRBJ1-1, the V gene TRBV5-5, with TRBD1 as a possible D gene (6 bases). The CDR3 totals 16 residues. The germline V gene has CDR1 SGHKS and CDR2 YYEKEE (reference sequence). Trimming stripped 4 bases from V and 1 base from J, with 17 bases between. Written as DNA, the CDR3 is TGTGCCAGCAGCCCCGGGAGGGGGTTGCCGAACACTGAAGCTTTCTTT. This encodes CASSPGRGLPNTEAFF.